This TCR beta chain was documented in a study of blood T cell repertoires in COVID-19. Across the whole study: The cDNA or gDNA used as material had been derived from T cells, B-cell-depleted T cells, or PBMCs.

The CDR3 has 15 residues. CDR1 MNHEY and CDR2 SVGEGT come from the germline V gene. V was pared by 2 bases and J by 5 bases, with 13 bases between. Produced via immunoSEQ multiplex PCR; TCRdb's table is partial and in-frame only. Of approximately 100,000 clones in the sample, roughly 90% were seen once. Sequencing used peripheral blood. V usage is TRBV6-2 or TRBV6-3 and J usage is TRBJ1-5; maybe TRBD1 (6 bases). This receptor was taken from a human donor with acute or convalescent COVID-19. The donor label of this sample is uncertain. The CDR3 loop is CASSYSSTGYQPQHF. In nucleotides, the CDR3 is TGTGCCAGCAGTTACAGTTCGACAGGATATCAGCCCCAGCATTTT.